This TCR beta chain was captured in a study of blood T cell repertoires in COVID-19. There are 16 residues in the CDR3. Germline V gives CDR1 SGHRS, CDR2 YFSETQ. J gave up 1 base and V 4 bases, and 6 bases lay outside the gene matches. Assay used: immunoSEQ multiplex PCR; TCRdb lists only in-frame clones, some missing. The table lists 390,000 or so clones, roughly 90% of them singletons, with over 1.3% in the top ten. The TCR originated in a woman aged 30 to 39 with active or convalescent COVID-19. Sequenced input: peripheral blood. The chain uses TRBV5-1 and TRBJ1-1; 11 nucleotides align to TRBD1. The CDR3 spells CASSIRTGGPNTEAFF. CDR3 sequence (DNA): TGCGCCAGCAGCATACGGACAGGGGGCCCGAACACTGAAGCTTTCTTT.